This TCR beta chain was sequenced during a study of identical twins. General observations from the study: Analyses based on zero insertions could be partly confounded by invariant MAIT and iNKT cells. Memory repertoires showed no such pattern, whereas abundant cord blood beta clonotypes carried fewer insertions.

The germline CDR1 and CDR2 sequences are LGHDT and YNNKEL (reference sequence). V was pared by 6 bases and J by 0 bases, with 9 bases between. This CDR3 comprises 15 residues. TCRdb recomputed calls from the 5' RACE reads with MiXCR, one row per CDR3 protein. The sample lists about 530,000 distinct CDR3 sequences; roughly 15% were seen once. As regards this clonotype: Its antigen remains unidentified.

These data also featured in a second study, about yellow fever vaccine responses in identical twins.

This clonotype was obtained from a young woman in good health. The chain links TRBV3-1 to TRBJ1-6; D unclear. Sequenced material: CD4+ T cells sorted from blood. CDR3 coding DNA: TGTGCCAGCAGAAGTCAGATCTCCTATAATTCACCCCTCCACTTT. This encodes CASRSQISYNSPLHF.